These T cell receptor beta chains were read from a single sample in a study of T cells in narcolepsy. Profiled with immunoSEQ multiplex PCR; TCRdb holds only in-frame clones, not every one. The sample lists roughly 25,000 clones; 50% to 65% were seen once. Sequences were obtained from memory (CD45RA-) CD4+ T cells from blood. These receptors all come from a human donor in good health. Each CDR3 is given without its conserved first and last residue.

V gene	J gene	CDR3 protein
TRBV29-1	TRBJ2-1	SVEERSEQF
TRBV18	TRBJ1-2	ASSPATGRAFGQDT
TRBV28	TRBJ1-5	ASSDRAGQPQH
TRBV5-4	TRBJ2-6	ASSSGATGANVLT
TRBV6-5	TRBJ1-2	ASRNSEGGHYGYT
TRBV30	TRBJ1-5	AWSPDGFNQPQH
TRBV4-2	TRBJ1-3	ASSQAEGGNTIY
TRBV7-9	TRBJ2-2	ASSSSSGPGELF
TRBV7-9	TRBJ2-3	ASSWVEGVNTQY
TRBV10-3	TRBJ1-6	AISEGGGGRSPLH
TRBV6-5	TRBJ1-1	ASRTTDTEAF
TRBV6-5	TRBJ2-5	ASSSHPGEQY
TRBV10-2	TRBJ2-2	ASRAPGLVHTGELF
TRBV7-2	TRBJ2-2	ASRGGPNTGELF
TRBV9	TRBJ1-6	ASTGQGNNSPLH
TRBV28	TRBJ1-3	ASRSQDVYSGNTIY
TRBV23-1	TRBJ2-5	ATPTPGQGEQETQY
TRBV6-5	TRBJ2-3	ASRLAGPGTDTQY
TRBV5-4	TRBJ1-2	ASSSGVQVYGYT
TRBV19	TRBJ1-2	ASSARGGNGYT
TRBV29-1	TRBJ1-1	SVEPPGQIEAF
TRBV5-1	TRBJ1-6	ASGGGGNSPLH
TRBV7-3	TRBJ2-1	ASSSSGTKDEQF
TRBV19	TRBJ2-2	ASSMEANTGELF
TRBV4-2	TRBJ1-2	ASSFRRDDFYGYT
TRBV28	TRBJ1-4	ASTLGGSNEKLF
TRBV13	TRBJ2-7	ASSGPPLAGGLGSYEQY
TRBV6-5	TRBJ2-3	ASRLGLASDTQY
TRBV30	TRBJ2-5	AWSPESGRAVETQY
TRBV28	TRBJ2-7	ASNYAGSTYEQY
TRBV9	TRBJ2-2	ASSVEGSGELF
TRBV9	TRBJ1-1	ASRSLLGQGAAF
TRBV18	TRBJ2-1	ASSQIGRAHEQF
TRBV4-1	TRBJ2-3	ASSQDRLLRDTQY
TRBV28	TRBJ1-2	ASSSAADYGYT
TRBV14	TRBJ1-2	ASSPPGTLMGYGYT
TRBV5-4	TRBJ2-2	ASSLGAGGPSGELF
TRBV28	TRBJ1-5	ASSFIGSNQPQH
TRBV28	TRBJ1-1	ASRGRRSFDNTEAF
TRBV15	TRBJ1-4	ATSREAMVGGGKLF
TRBV20-1	TRBJ1-1	SATPNTEAF
TRBV6-6	TRBJ2-3	ASIDWGGGGSQY
TRBV7-6	TRBJ2-3	ASSLGVGGETDTQY
TRBV18	TRBJ2-2	ASSPVWTTGELF
TRBV5-1	TRBJ2-1	ASSLELGINEQF